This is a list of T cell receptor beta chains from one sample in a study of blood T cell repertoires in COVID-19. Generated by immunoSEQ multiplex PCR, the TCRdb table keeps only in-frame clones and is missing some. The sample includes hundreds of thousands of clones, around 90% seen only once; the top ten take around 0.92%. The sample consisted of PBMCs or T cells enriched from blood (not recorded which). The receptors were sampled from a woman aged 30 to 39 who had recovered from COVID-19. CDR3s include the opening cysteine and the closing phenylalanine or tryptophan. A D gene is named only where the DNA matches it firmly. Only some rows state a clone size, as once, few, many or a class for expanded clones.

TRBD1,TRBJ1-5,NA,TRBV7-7,TGTGCCAGCAGCTTAGACCCTGGGACAGGGGGATATCAGCCCCAGCATTTT,CASSLDPGTGGYQPQHF
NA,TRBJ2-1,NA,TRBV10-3,TGTGCCATCAGTTTTGAAGGGGGCTCCTACAATGAGCAGTTCTTC,CAISFEGGSYNEQFF
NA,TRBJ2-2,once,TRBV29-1,TGCAGCGCCTCTCGTGGTCAGACTATGATGGACACCGGGGAGCTGTTTTTT,CSASRGQTMMDTGELFF
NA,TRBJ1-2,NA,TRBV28,TGTGCCAGCAGTTGGCTCTTCGGGCAGGGTCCCAACTATGGCTACACCTTC,CASSWLFGQGPNYGYTF
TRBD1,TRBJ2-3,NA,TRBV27,TGTGCCAGCAGTCCCCGGACAGGGGTAATGAGCACAGATACGCAGTATTTT,CASSPRTGVMSTDTQYF
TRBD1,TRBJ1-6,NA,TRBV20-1,TGCAGTGCTAGTCCCGGGACAGGGTTCGGATCACCCCTCCACTTT,CSASPGTGFGSPLHF
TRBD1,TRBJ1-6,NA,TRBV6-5,TGTGCCAGCAGTTTCGGGACAGGGACCTTAAATTCACCCCTCCACTTT,CASSFGTGTLNSPLHF
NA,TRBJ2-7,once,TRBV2,TGTGCCCAAGCGGGAGACAGGGTGGTCGAGCAGTACTTC,CAQAGDRVVEQYF
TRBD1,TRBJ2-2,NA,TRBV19,TGTGCCAGTAGTATATGGACAGGACCTATGTCCGGGGAGCTGTTTTTT,CASSIWTGPMSGELFF
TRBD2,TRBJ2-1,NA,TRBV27,TGTGCCAGCAAAGTTTGGGGAGGGCATGAGCAGTTCTTC,CASKVWGGHEQFF
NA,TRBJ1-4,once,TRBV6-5,TGTGCCAGCAGTTACTCACTAGCAACTAATGAAAAACTGTTTTTT,CASSYSLATNEKLFF
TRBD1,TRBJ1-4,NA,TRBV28,TGTGCCAGCAGATCTCGACAGGGGGCTGTAAAACTGTTTTTT,CASRSRQGAVKLFF
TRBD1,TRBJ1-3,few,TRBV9,TGTGCCAGCAGCGCCCGGACAGGGTCCGACACCATATATTTT,CASSARTGSDTIYF
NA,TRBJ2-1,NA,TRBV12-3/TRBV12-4,TGTGCCAGCAGTTTATACAGCAATGAGCAGTTCTTC,CASSLYSNEQFF
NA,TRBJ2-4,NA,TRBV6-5,TGTGCCAGTACTTCTGTAGCGCGCATTCAGTACTTC,CASTSVARIQYF
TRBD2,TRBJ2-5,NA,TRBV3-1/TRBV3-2,TGTGCCAGCAGCCTCCAGCGGCCAGCGGGGGGGCAAGAGACCCAGTACTTC,CASSLQRPAGGQETQYF
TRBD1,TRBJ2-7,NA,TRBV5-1,TGCGCCAGCAGCTCGCTTCGTGGCAGGGGGCCCTACGAGCAGTACTTC,CASSSLRGRGPYEQYF
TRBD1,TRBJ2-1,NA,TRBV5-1,TGCGCCAGCAGCCACCGGGACAGGGCCGTGAGTGAGCAGTTCTTC,CASSHRDRAVSEQFF
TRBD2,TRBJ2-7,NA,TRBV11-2,TGTGCCAGCAGCTTACTCGTAACGACTAGCGAGGACTACGAGCAGTACTTC,CASSLLVTTSEDYEQYF
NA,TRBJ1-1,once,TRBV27,TGTGCCAGCAGTGGGGGGTTGCGGGGAGCTTTCTTT,CASSGGLRGAFF
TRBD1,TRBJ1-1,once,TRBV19,TGTGCCAGTAGTAATGGACCCAGGGGGGAGAACACTGAAGCTTTCTTT,CASSNGPRGENTEAFF
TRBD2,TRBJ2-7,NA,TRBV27,TGTGCCAGCAGTTTAGGGGGGGTACGCTACGAGCAGTACTTC,CASSLGGVRYEQYF
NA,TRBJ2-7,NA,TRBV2,TGTGCCAGCAGCGTCCGGGACAAGGGCTACCGAGCAATCTACGAGCAGTACTTC,CASSVRDKGYRAIYEQYF
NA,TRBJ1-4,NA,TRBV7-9,TGTGCCAGCAGACCCCCAGGGCCAACTAATGAAAAACTGTTTTTT,CASRPPGPTNEKLFF
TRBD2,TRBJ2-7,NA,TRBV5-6,TGTGCCAGCAGCAGCGGGGGGAACTACGAGCAGTACTTC,CASSSGGNYEQYF
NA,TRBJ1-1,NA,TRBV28,TGTGCCAGCAGAATCGGGACACCGAACACTGAAGCTTTCTTT,CASRIGTPNTEAFF
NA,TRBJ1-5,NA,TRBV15,TGTGCCACCAGGGGCCCCAATCAGCCCCAGCATTTT,CATRGPNQPQHF
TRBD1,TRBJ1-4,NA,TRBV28,TGTGCCAGCATGAGGGTTACAGGGGTCTTCACTAATGAAAAACTGTTTTTT,CASMRVTGVFTNEKLFF
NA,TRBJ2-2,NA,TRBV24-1,TGTGCCACCAGTGTTGGTAGCTCGACCGGGGAGCTGTTTTTT,CATSVGSSTGELFF
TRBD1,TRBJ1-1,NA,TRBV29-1,TGCAGCGCTACGAGACCTCCGGGACAGGGTCCTGAAGCTTTCTTT,CSATRPPGQGPEAFF
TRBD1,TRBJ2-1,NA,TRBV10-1,TGCGCCAGCAGTGAGTCGACCGGGACAGGGGACAGCTACAATGAGCAGTTCTTC,CASSESTGTGDSYNEQFF
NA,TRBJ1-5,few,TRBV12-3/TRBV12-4,TGTGCCAGCAGTTGGCTCAGGGATCAGCCCCAGCATTTT,CASSWLRDQPQHF
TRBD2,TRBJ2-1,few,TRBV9,TGTGCCAGCAGCGTAGGAGGCGGGAGGGGCGGTAATGAGCAGTTCTTC,CASSVGGGRGGNEQFF
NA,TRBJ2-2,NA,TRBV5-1,TGCGCCAGCAGTCCCTTTGTGGGGGGCACCGGGGAGCTGTTTTTT,CASSPFVGGTGELFF
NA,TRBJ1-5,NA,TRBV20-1,TGCAGTGCTAGTCCCCTGAATCAGCCCCAGCATTTT,CSASPLNQPQHF